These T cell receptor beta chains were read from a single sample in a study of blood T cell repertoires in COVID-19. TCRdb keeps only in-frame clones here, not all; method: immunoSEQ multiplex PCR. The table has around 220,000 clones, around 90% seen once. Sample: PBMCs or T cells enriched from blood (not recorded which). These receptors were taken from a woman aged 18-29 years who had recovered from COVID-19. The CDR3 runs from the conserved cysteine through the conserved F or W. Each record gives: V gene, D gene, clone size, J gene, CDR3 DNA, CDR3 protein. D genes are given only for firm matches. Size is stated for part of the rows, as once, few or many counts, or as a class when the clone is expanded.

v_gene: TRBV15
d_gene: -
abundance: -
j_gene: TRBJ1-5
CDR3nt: TGTGCCACCAGCAGACAGGCTAGCAATCAGCCCCAGCATTTT
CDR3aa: CATSRQASNQPQHF

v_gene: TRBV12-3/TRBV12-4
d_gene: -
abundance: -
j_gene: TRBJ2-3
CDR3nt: TGTGCCAGCAGGTTCGCCGGGACAGATACGCAGTATTTT
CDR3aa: CASRFAGTDTQYF

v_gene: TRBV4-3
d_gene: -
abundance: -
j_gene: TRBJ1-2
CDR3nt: TGCGCCAGCAGCCAAGACTCTCGGGGGGCAAATGGCTACACCTTC
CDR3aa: CASSQDSRGANGYTF

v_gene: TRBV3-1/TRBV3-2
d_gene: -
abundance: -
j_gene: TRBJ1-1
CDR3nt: TGTGCCAGCAGTCCCTCGGGACTCCGAATCGAGAACACTGAAGCTTTCTTT
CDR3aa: CASSPSGLRIENTEAFF

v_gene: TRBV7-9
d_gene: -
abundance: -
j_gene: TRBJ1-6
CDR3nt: TGTGCCAGCAGCTTAGAAGGAGGGTTTGATTCACCCCTCCACTTT
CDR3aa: CASSLEGGFDSPLHF

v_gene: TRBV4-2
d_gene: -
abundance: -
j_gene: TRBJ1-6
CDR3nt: TGTGCCAGCAGCCAAGATGTTTCGCAGGAGGTATATTCACCCCTCCACTTT
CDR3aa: CASSQDVSQEVYSPLHF

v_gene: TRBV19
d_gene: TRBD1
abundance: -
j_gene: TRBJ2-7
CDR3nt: TGTGCCAGTAGTGGCAGGGGGACAGGGGCCTACGAGCAGTACTTC
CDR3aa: CASSGRGTGAYEQYF

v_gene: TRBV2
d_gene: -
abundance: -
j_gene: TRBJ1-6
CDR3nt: TGTGCCAGCAATATAGAGCAGGGAACCAATTCACCCCTCCACTTT
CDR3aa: CASNIEQGTNSPLHF

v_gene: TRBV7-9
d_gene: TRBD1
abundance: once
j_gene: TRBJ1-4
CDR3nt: TGTGCCAGCAGCTTAGTAGGGGGCGAAAAACTGTTTTTT
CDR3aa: CASSLVGGEKLFF

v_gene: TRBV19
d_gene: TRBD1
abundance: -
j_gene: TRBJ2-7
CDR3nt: TGTGCCAGTAGTATGGGGGGACAGGGTCCCTACGAGCAGTACTTC
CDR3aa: CASSMGGQGPYEQYF

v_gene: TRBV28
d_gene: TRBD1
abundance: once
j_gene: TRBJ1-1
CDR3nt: TGTGCCAGCAGTTGGGGGGACAGGGTCACTGAAGCTTTCTTT
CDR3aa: CASSWGDRVTEAFF

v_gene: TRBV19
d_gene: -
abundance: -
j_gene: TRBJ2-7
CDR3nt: TGTGCCAGTAGTCCGACGGTGTTGCCAGCGATAAAAAGCTCCTACGAGCAGTACTTC
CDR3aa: CASSPTVLPAIKSSYEQYF

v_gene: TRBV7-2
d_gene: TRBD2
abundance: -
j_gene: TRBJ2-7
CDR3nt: TGTGCCAGCAGCTTACGTAGCGGGAGCCCCTACGAGCAGTACTTC
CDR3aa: CASSLRSGSPYEQYF

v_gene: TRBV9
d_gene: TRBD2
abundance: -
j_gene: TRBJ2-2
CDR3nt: TGTGCCAGCAGCGAAACTAGCGGGGGGGCTCTTTCGAGAAACACCGGGGAGCTGTTTTTT
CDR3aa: CASSETSGGALSRNTGELFF